This T cell receptor beta chain was retrieved from a study of radiation and T cells in renal cell carcinoma. Whole-study context: Nephrectomy followed 15 Gy stereotactic body radiation by 4 weeks.

This clone was observed a few times. Its antigen is undetermined. Study findings and constraints: In blood, top tumor clones expanded by 2 weeks, shrinking by 4.

This CDR3 is 16 amino acids long. Germline values: CDR1 SGHRS, CDR2 YFSETQ. V lost 2 bases, J lost 5 bases, and 7 bases stayed unmatched. Documented time point: blood 2 weeks post-SBRT. As to treatment: 15 Gy SBRT to primary tumor, nephrectomy 4 weeks later. Serial blood draws occurred at baseline and 2 and 4 weeks post-SBRT. TCRdb's copy holds only in-frame clones and misses some; the assay was immunoSEQ multiplex PCR. The repertoire has 25,000 to 30,000 clones, over 70% of them found once; the top ten carry roughly 31%. The sample in question was blood, obtained from a patient whose treatment included radiotherapy and nephrectomy. This clonotype was sampled from a man in his fifties or sixties with renal cell carcinoma. The chain links TRBV5-1 to TRBJ2-5; 12 bases map to TRBD2. The CDR3 region has the DNA TGCGCCAGCAGCTTTGCACTAGCGGGAGGTGGGGAGACCCAGTACTTC. This encodes CASSFALAGGGETQYF.